This TCR beta chain was retrieved from a study of blood T cell repertoires in COVID-19 (dated by TCRdb to the early 2020s). At the level of the whole study: Samples covering the acute and convalescent phases of COVID-19 were provided by collaborators in the United States, Italy and Spain. The material from the prospective study consisted of cDNA or gDNA derived from T cells, B-cell-depleted T cells, or PBMCs. Subjects who had been exposed to COVID-19, were actively infected with it, or had recovered from it provided the deeply sampled blood TCRbeta repertoires that made up the dataset. The repertoires were released in a freely available public database meant as a resource for research on the immune response to SARS-CoV-2. The samples were drawn from two sources: the first 160 participants of the ongoing ImmuneRACE study, and 1,000 to 1,500 subjects contributed by 6 global collaborators. Sample metadata almost always included a de-identified subject ID, COVID-19 status, age in years and sex. Where available, HLA class I and class II types were obtained from metadata supplied by the sample provider rather than from assay-based typing.

Participants in the prospective study were aged roughly 18 to 89 years, lived in about two dozen United States geographic areas, and enrolled through a virtual design. In the prospective study, participants were assigned to cohorts based on the clinical history participants reported in a screening survey and a study questionnaire. Recovered participants in ImmuneRACE Cohort 3 were defined as having two consecutive negative NP/OP PCR tests, clearance from a healthcare professional, or resolution of symptoms. In the prospective study, mobile phlebotomists collected whole blood, serum and a nasopharyngeal or oropharyngeal swab from each participant. Additional blood draws and questionnaires over an approximately two-month period could optionally be provided by prospective study participants. Before DNA extraction, blood samples from the prospective study were shipped at room temperature or frozen.

Measured from the cysteine to the phenylalanine, the CDR3 is 16 residues long. The read is trimmed to its CDR3 DNA, 48 bases read in frame from base 1. Reading the germline V gene gives CDR1 MDHEN and CDR2 SYDVKM. The V end loses 4 bases and the J end loses 0 bases, and a stretch of 15 bases separates them. The immunoSEQ Assay, a bias-controlled multiplex PCR, was used to amplify TCRbeta CDR3 regions from genomic DNA. From the authors' description of their analysis: Nucleated cell counts per sample were estimated from amplification of reference gene primers within the assay. To quantify the absolute abundance of each unique TCRbeta CDR3 rearrangement, sequence reads were collapsed and filtered. For each sample, productive Simpson clonality was calculated by taking the square root of Simpson's diversity index across productive rearrangements. Held by TCRdb, this immuneACCESS table contains in-frame sequences only and omits some clones. Under half of the omission traces to an unresolved V gene where checked; the cause of the rest is unknown. V and J calls and clone size come straight from that table; D and trimming were deduced from the DNA. The sample table holds a few hundred thousand clones, of which approximately 91% were seen once. The ten largest clones represent 1% of the sample.

Of note for this clone: It has no known antigen specificity. It has no much larger one-base neighbor in the sample; base qualities were not kept.

The paper as a whole reports these results and caveats: How much clinical and demographic metadata was included differed by source and by participant, and the metadata was provided uncurated.

The sequence derives from a woman aged 25 to 39 who had recovered from COVID-19. The specimen sequenced was PBMCs or T cells enriched from blood (not recorded which). Rearrangement joined TRBV28 to TRBJ1-2; no D gene call is confident. The DNA sequence is TGTGCCAGCAGTTCAGGAGCGGCACCATCTAACTATGGCTACACCTTC. Its protein reads: CASSSGAAPSNYGYTF.